This T cell receptor beta chain was captured in a study of shared clonotypes between healthy human individuals. Cells designated naive CD8 were CD45RO-negative and were positively selected for CCR7, with terminally differentiated effector memory CD45RA+ cells excluded. Genomic DNA per cell subset filled all wells of several immunoSEQ plates. Only in-frame clones appear in the TCRdb table, and some are missing; sequencing was by immunoSEQ multiplex PCR. The table includes about 820,000 clones, 85% to 95% detected once. This clone was picked up one time. Antigen unknown. The study, taken as a whole, reports: Non-shared clonotypes had lower generation probabilities than clonotypes shared by all four sorted-subset donors.

CDR1 and CDR2 (germline): SQVTM, ANQGSEA. CDR3 size: 13 residues. V was trimmed by 1 base and J by 6 bases, leaving 12 bases between them. This TCR came from a man under 40 in good health. The chain has TRBV29-1 and TRBJ1-2; the D gene is possibly TRBD1 (5 bases). The sample taken for sequencing was naive CD8+ T cells sorted from blood. The CDR3 DNA is TGCAGCGTTGAAGGTCCAGGGATGGATGGCTACACCTTC. Its translation: CSVEGPGMDGYTF. Combining the CDR3 with reference TRBV29-1 and TRBJ1-2 gives the whole variable domain SAVISQKPSRDICQRGTSLTIQCQVDSQVTMMFWYRQQPGQSLTLIATANQGSEATYESGFVIDKFPISRPNLTFSTLTVSNMSPEDSSIYLCSVEGPGMDGYTFGSGTRLTVV.